These T cell receptor beta chains were read from a single sample in a study of Graves' ophthalmopathy and Graves' hyperthyroidism. MiXCR, applied by TCRdb to the multiplex PCR reads, yields one record per CDR3 protein. The sample has over a million distinct CDR3 sequences; less than 45% are singletons. Sequenced input: peripheral blood or thyroid tissue (not recorded which). Every receptor here comes from an adult man with Graves' hyperthyroidism. CDR3s include the opening cysteine and the closing phenylalanine or tryptophan. D genes are given only for firm matches. Clone size is shown for a subset of rows, as once, few, many or a class of expanded clone.

cdr3_length: 14; v_call: TRBV7-9; clone_size: many; d_call: .; j_call: TRBJ1-1; cdr3_aa: CASSLQDRNTEAFF; cdr3_nt: TGTGCCAGCAGCTTACAGGACCGGAACACTGAAGCTTTCTTT
cdr3_length: 15; v_call: TRBV4-1; clone_size: many; d_call: .; j_call: TRBJ1-5; cdr3_aa: CASSQAQGAGQPQHF; cdr3_nt: TGCGCCAGCAGCCAAGCCCAAGGGGCGGGACAGCCCCAGCATTTT
cdr3_length: 12; v_call: TRBV29-1; clone_size: few; d_call: .; j_call: TRBJ1-2; cdr3_aa: CSVGSGEYGYTF; cdr3_nt: TGCAGCGTGGGTAGCGGGGAATATGGCTACACCTTC
cdr3_length: 15; v_call: TRBV19; clone_size: many; d_call: TRBD1; j_call: TRBJ1-5; cdr3_aa: CASSIGTGINQPQHF; cdr3_nt: TGTGCCAGTAGTATAGGGACAGGGATCAATCAGCCCCAGCATTTT
cdr3_length: 12; v_call: TRBV29-1; clone_size: .; d_call: TRBD2; j_call: TRBJ2-7; cdr3_aa: CSGAQGGNEQYF; cdr3_nt: TGCAGCGGTGCCCAGGGAGGGAACGAGCAGTACTTC
cdr3_length: 13; v_call: TRBV7-8; clone_size: many; d_call: .; j_call: TRBJ2-5; cdr3_aa: CASSFGSSGTQYF; cdr3_nt: TGTGCCAGCAGCTTCGGTTCTAGTGGGACCCAGTACTTC
cdr3_length: 13; v_call: TRBV20-1; clone_size: .; d_call: TRBD1; j_call: TRBJ1-6; cdr3_aa: CSARVGQGTPLHF; cdr3_nt: TGCAGTGCTAGAGTTGGACAGGGGACACCCCTCCACTTT
cdr3_length: 14; v_call: TRBV19; clone_size: few; d_call: .; j_call: TRBJ2-7; cdr3_aa: CASSSRDPVYEQYF; cdr3_nt: TGTGCCAGTAGTTCCCGGGACCCTGTCTACGAGCAGTACTTC
cdr3_length: 12; v_call: TRBV5-1; clone_size: many; d_call: TRBD1; j_call: TRBJ2-7; cdr3_aa: CACTGTGYEQYF; cdr3_nt: TGCGCCTGTACCGGGACAGGGTACGAGCAGTACTTC
cdr3_length: 13; v_call: TRBV24-1; clone_size: .; d_call: .; j_call: TRBJ2-2; cdr3_aa: CATSEIGPGELFF; cdr3_nt: TGTGCCACCAGTGAGATTGGACCCGGGGAGCTGTTTTTT
cdr3_length: 14; v_call: TRBV5-1; clone_size: many; d_call: .; j_call: TRBJ2-7; cdr3_aa: CASSLEGVPYEQYF; cdr3_nt: TGCGCCAGCAGCTTGGAAGGGGTCCCCTACGAGCAGTACTTC
cdr3_length: 14; v_call: TRBV12-3/TRBV12-4; clone_size: many; d_call: TRBD1; j_call: TRBJ2-2; cdr3_aa: CASSGTGLTGELFF; cdr3_nt: TGTGCCAGCAGCGGGACAGGGCTCACCGGGGAGCTGTTTTTT
cdr3_length: 18; v_call: TRBV20-1; clone_size: .; d_call: TRBD1; j_call: TRBJ1-5; cdr3_aa: CSAKKPGQEFVSNQPQHF; cdr3_nt: TGCAGTGCTAAGAAACCGGGACAGGAATTTGTAAGCAATCAGCCCCAGCATTTT
cdr3_length: 12; v_call: TRBV11-3; clone_size: many; d_call: TRBD2; j_call: TRBJ2-7; cdr3_aa: CASSISGSEQYF; cdr3_nt: TGTGCCAGCAGCATTAGCGGGAGCGAGCAGTACTTC
cdr3_length: 13; v_call: TRBV29-1; clone_size: .; d_call: .; j_call: TRBJ1-1; cdr3_aa: CSAQLQQNTEAFF; cdr3_nt: TGCAGCGCACAATTACAGCAGAACACTGAAGCTTTCTTT
cdr3_length: 12; v_call: TRBV25-1; clone_size: many; d_call: .; j_call: TRBJ2-2; cdr3_aa: CASSEWAGELFF; cdr3_nt: TGTGCCAGCAGTGAATGGGCCGGGGAGCTGTTTTTT
cdr3_length: 15; v_call: TRBV2; clone_size: .; d_call: .; j_call: TRBJ2-3; cdr3_aa: CARNLHRVPTDTQYF; cdr3_nt: TGTGCCAGAAATCTTCACAGGGTTCCCACAGATACGCAGTATTTT
cdr3_length: 15; v_call: TRBV7-4; clone_size: few; d_call: .; j_call: TRBJ2-5; cdr3_aa: CASSRTGTGQETQYF; cdr3_nt: TGTGCCAGCAGCCGAACCGGGACCGGCCAAGAGACCCAGTACTTC
cdr3_length: 13; v_call: TRBV7-6; clone_size: .; d_call: .; j_call: TRBJ1-5; cdr3_aa: CASSLSRHQPQHF; cdr3_nt: TGTGCCAGCAGCCTATCCCGCCATCAGCCCCAGCATTTT
cdr3_length: 12; v_call: TRBV12-3/TRBV12-4; clone_size: many; d_call: .; j_call: TRBJ2-7; cdr3_aa: CASSLGVHEQYF; cdr3_nt: TGTGCCAGCAGTTTGGGGGTACACGAGCAGTACTTC
cdr3_length: 16; v_call: TRBV10-1; clone_size: .; d_call: .; j_call: TRBJ1-6; cdr3_aa: CASSASGGLKDSPLHF; cdr3_nt: TGCGCCAGCAGTGCTAGCGGGGGATTGAAGGATTCACCCCTCCACTTT
cdr3_length: 13; v_call: TRBV29-1; clone_size: .; d_call: .; j_call: TRBJ2-5; cdr3_aa: CSALGPGGETQYF; cdr3_nt: TGCAGCGCGCTCGGGCCAGGGGGGGAGACCCAGTACTTC
cdr3_length: 14; v_call: TRBV7-9; clone_size: .; d_call: .; j_call: TRBJ1-2; cdr3_aa: CASSAGGRSYGYTF; cdr3_nt: TGTGCCAGCAGCGCAGGAGGCAGGTCCTATGGCTACACCTTC
cdr3_length: 14; v_call: TRBV7-9; clone_size: .; d_call: TRBD1; j_call: TRBJ1-1; cdr3_aa: CASSIPTGVPEAFF; cdr3_nt: TGTGCCAGCAGCATACCAACAGGGGTGCCTGAAGCTTTCTTT
cdr3_length: 13; v_call: TRBV2; clone_size: many; d_call: .; j_call: TRBJ2-7; cdr3_aa: CASIRDKDYEQYF; cdr3_nt: TGTGCCAGCATCCGGGACAAGGACTACGAGCAGTACTTC
cdr3_length: 16; v_call: TRBV7-2; clone_size: .; d_call: TRBD1; j_call: TRBJ2-5; cdr3_aa: CASSLGGQRFQETQYF; cdr3_nt: TGTGCCAGCAGCTTAGGGGGACAGCGTTTCCAAGAGACCCAGTACTTC
cdr3_length: 20; v_call: TRBV7-9; clone_size: many; d_call: TRBD1; j_call: TRBJ2-2; cdr3_aa: CASSRTGGASLTDNTGELFF; cdr3_nt: TGTGCCAGCAGTCGGACAGGGGGCGCTAGTTTGACGGATAACACCGGGGAGCTGTTTTTT
cdr3_length: 12; v_call: TRBV10-2; clone_size: .; d_call: .; j_call: TRBJ2-7; cdr3_aa: CATQTGQGEQYF; cdr3_nt: TGTGCCACGCAGACAGGTCAAGGGGAGCAGTACTTC
cdr3_length: 13; v_call: TRBV2; clone_size: few; d_call: TRBD1; j_call: TRBJ1-3; cdr3_aa: CASQGDAGNTIYF; cdr3_nt: TGTGCCAGCCAGGGGGATGCTGGAAACACCATATATTTT
cdr3_length: 16; v_call: TRBV7-2; clone_size: many; d_call: .; j_call: TRBJ1-4; cdr3_aa: CASSLVWAATNEKLFF; cdr3_nt: TGTGCCAGCAGCTTAGTTTGGGCCGCAACTAATGAAAAACTGTTTTTT
cdr3_length: 16; v_call: TRBV29-1; clone_size: .; d_call: .; j_call: TRBJ1-2; cdr3_aa: CSVEAEVLGAVYGYTF; cdr3_nt: TGCAGCGTTGAAGCTGAGGTGTTGGGGGCTGTTTATGGCTACACCTTC
cdr3_length: 12; v_call: TRBV7-2; clone_size: .; d_call: .; j_call: TRBJ1-5; cdr3_aa: CASSANPGPQHF; cdr3_nt: TGTGCCAGCAGCGCAAACCCGGGACCCCAGCATTTT
cdr3_length: 15; v_call: TRBV3-1; clone_size: few; d_call: TRBD1; j_call: TRBJ2-5; cdr3_aa: CASSRDRGRGETQYF; cdr3_nt: TGTGCCAGCAGCCGAGACAGGGGGCGTGGAGAGACCCAGTACTTC
cdr3_length: 14; v_call: TRBV29-1; clone_size: .; d_call: .; j_call: TRBJ1-1; cdr3_aa: CSGRQAPLNTEAFF; cdr3_nt: TGCAGCGGTAGGCAGGCCCCCTTGAACACTGAAGCTTTCTTT
cdr3_length: 14; v_call: TRBV7-9; clone_size: .; d_call: .; j_call: TRBJ1-5; cdr3_aa: CASGYGQTNQPQHF; cdr3_nt: TGTGCCAGCGGCTACGGACAGACTAATCAGCCCCAGCATTTT
cdr3_length: 17; v_call: TRBV7-8; clone_size: many; d_call: .; j_call: TRBJ1-2; cdr3_aa: CASSPPRAARSNYGYTF; cdr3_nt: TGTGCCAGCAGCCCTCCCAGGGCAGCCAGATCTAACTATGGCTACACCTTC
cdr3_length: 13; v_call: TRBV5-5; clone_size: .; d_call: .; j_call: TRBJ1-1; cdr3_aa: CASNPRAGTEAFF; cdr3_nt: TGTGCCAGCAACCCGAGGGCGGGCACTGAAGCTTTCTTT
cdr3_length: 15; v_call: TRBV25-1; clone_size: many; d_call: .; j_call: TRBJ1-5; cdr3_aa: CASSAGSHSNQPQHF; cdr3_nt: TGTGCCAGCAGTGCGGGCAGCCATAGCAATCAGCCCCAGCATTTT
cdr3_length: 15; v_call: TRBV5-1; clone_size: many; d_call: TRBD1; j_call: TRBJ1-1; cdr3_aa: CASSYRGQSTTEAFF; cdr3_nt: TGCGCCAGCAGTTATCGGGGACAGTCTACCACTGAAGCTTTCTTT
cdr3_length: 14; v_call: TRBV19; clone_size: many; d_call: .; j_call: TRBJ1-3; cdr3_aa: CASKNPGAGNTIYF; cdr3_nt: TGTGCCAGTAAAAACCCGGGGGCTGGAAACACCATATATTTT
cdr3_length: 15; v_call: TRBV7-6; clone_size: many; d_call: TRBD1; j_call: TRBJ2-7; cdr3_aa: CASSSGDRGAYEQYF; cdr3_nt: TGTGCCAGCAGCTCGGGTGACAGGGGCGCCTACGAGCAGTACTTC
cdr3_length: 10; v_call: TRBV20-1; clone_size: .; d_call: .; j_call: TRBJ1-5; cdr3_aa: CSAVQETQHF; cdr3_nt: TGCAGTGCTGTTCAAGAGACCCAGCATTTT
cdr3_length: 12; v_call: TRBV29-1; clone_size: many; d_call: TRBD1; j_call: TRBJ2-2; cdr3_aa: CSGTGNTGELFF; cdr3_nt: TGCAGCGGGACAGGGAACACCGGGGAGCTGTTTTTT